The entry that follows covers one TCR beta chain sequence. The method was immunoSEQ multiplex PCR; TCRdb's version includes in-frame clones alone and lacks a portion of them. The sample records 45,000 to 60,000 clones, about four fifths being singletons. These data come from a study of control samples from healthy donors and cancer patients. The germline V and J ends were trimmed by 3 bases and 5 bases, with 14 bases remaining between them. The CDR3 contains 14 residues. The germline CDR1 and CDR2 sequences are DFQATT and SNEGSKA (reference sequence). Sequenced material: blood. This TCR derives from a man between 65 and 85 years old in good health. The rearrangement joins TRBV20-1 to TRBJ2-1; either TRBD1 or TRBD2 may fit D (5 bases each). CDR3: CSASSFGTNNEQFF. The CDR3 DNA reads TGCAGTGCTAGTTCCTTCGGGACGAACAATGAGCAGTTCTTC.